The next 27 T cell receptor beta chains were all read from a single sample in a study of blood T cell repertoires in COVID-19. Sequenced by immunoSEQ multiplex PCR; TCRdb stores in-frame clones only, minus some. This sample has a few hundred thousand clones; roughly 80% occur once, and the top ten carry around 7%. Sequences were obtained from peripheral blood. Receptors originate from a woman between 50 and 59 years old with acute or convalescent COVID-19.

J is TRBJ2-1 and V is TRBV7-9, with D uncertain. The CDR3 covers 14 residues. Per germline, CDR1 SEHNR and CDR2 FQNEAQ (reference sequence). V was cut by 2 bases and J by 4 bases, with 9 bases left in between. CDR3 sequence: CASSLSLDYNEQFF. The DNA for the CDR3 is TGTGCCAGCAGCTTATCCCTAGATTACAATGAGCAGTTCTTC.

The chain recombines TRBV6-2 or TRBV6-3 with TRBJ2-1; TRBD2 agrees at 10 bases. The CDR3 contains 14 residues. Germline trimming cut 0 bases from V and 7 bases from J; bases unmatched to any gene: 0. Germline CDR1 is MNHEY and CDR2 is SVGEGT. The CDR3 DNA is TGTGCCAGCAGTTACTCTAGCGGGGGGAATGAGCAGTTCTTC. As protein: CASSYSSGGNEQFF.

The gene calls are TRBV7-8 and TRBJ2-1; 12 bases are a match to TRBD2. Germline V gives CDR1 SGHVS, CDR2 FQNEAQ. The CDR3 consists of 16 residues. With V trimmed by 7 bases and J by 9 bases, 13 bases remained unmatched. The CDR3 reads CASTLETSGGFSEQFF. The DNA for the CDR3 is TGTGCCAGCACCTTGGAAACTAGCGGGGGGTTCAGTGAGCAGTTCTTC.

The chain has TRBV11-2 and TRBJ2-7; D is ambiguous. V lost 1 base and J lost 2, with 3 bases in between. Germline assignment: CDR1 SGHAT and CDR2 FQNNGV. This CDR3 is built from 12 residues. CDR3 nucleotides: TGTGCCAGCAGCTTAGTAACCTACGAGCAGTACTTC. It yields the protein CASSLVTYEQYF.

This clone was counted once. This chain uses TRBV19 with TRBJ1-3, with D maybe TRBD1 (5 bases). V shed 3 bases and J shed 1 base, with 16 bases lying between them. Germline lookup yields CDR1 LNHDA and CDR2 SQIVND (reference sequence). The CDR3 consists of 17 residues. The CDR3 DNA reads as TGTGCCAGTAGTATCAGGTTTAGGGGATCATCTGGAAACACCATATATTTT. Translated, it gives CASSIRFRGSSGNTIYF.

This chain links TRBV27 with TRBJ1-1, with D uncertain. V was trimmed by 5 bases and J by 7 bases, leaving 8 bases between them. This CDR3 is 11 amino acids long. Germline V gives CDR1 MNHEY, CDR2 SMNVEV (reference sequence). CDR3: CASSRGGEAFF. CDR3 sequence (DNA): TGTGCCAGCAGTCGGGGTGGTGAAGCTTTCTTT.

The chain uses TRBV7-8 and TRBJ1-5; D is undetermined. The CDR3 totals 13 residues. V was shortened by 6 bases and J by 3 bases, with 9 bases between the two germline ends. Germline CDR1 and CDR2: SGHVS and FQNEAQ. CDR3 bases: TGTGCCAGCAGGGGCAGGATCAATCAGCCCCAGCATTTT. The encoded protein is CASRGRINQPQHF.

The chain joins TRBV5-4 to TRBJ1-6, with TRBD1 identical over 8 bases. V shed 5 bases, J shed 10 bases, and the junction held 17 bases outside the gene matches. Germline loops: CDR1 SGHNT, CDR2 YYREEE (reference sequence). The CDR3 is 17 amino acids. Here the CDR3 reads CASSLGGQGRLGSPLHF. In DNA form, the CDR3 reads TGTGCCAGCAGTTTAGGAGGACAGGGCAGATTGGGATCACCCCTCCACTTT.

This clone was found once. The rearrangement links TRBV5-4 to TRBJ2-3; a weak D match, TRBD2 (5 bases). Trimming cost V 1 base and J 1 base, with 7 bases left between them. CDR1 and CDR2 from the germline V gene are SGHNT and YYREEE (reference sequence). The CDR3 covers 14 residues. DNA of the CDR3: TGTGCCAGCAGCTTGCGGGATGGCACAGATACGCAGTATTTT. Translating it yields CASSLRDGTDTQYF.

The chain carries TRBV9 and TRBJ1-1; D is unclear. The V end lost 0 bases, the J end lost 5 bases, and 14 bases lay between the germline ends. This CDR3 contains 15 residues. Germline loops: CDR1 SGDLS, CDR2 YYNGEE. The CDR3 DNA reads as TGTGCCAGCAGCGTAGTCGTGAGCCCGGGGACTGAAGCTTTCTTT. Protein product: CASSVVVSPGTEAFF.

This chain connects TRBV19 to TRBJ2-7; 9 nucleotides line up with TRBD1. CDR1 and CDR2 (germline): LNHDA, SQIVND (reference sequence). The CDR3 extends over 15 amino acids. V lost 3 bases and J lost 2; bases outside the gene matches: 5. In DNA form, the CDR3 reads TGTGCCAGTAGTATCCTGACAGGGGGGGCCTACGAGCAGTACTTC. Residues: CASSILTGGAYEQYF.

The CDR3 spells CASTMGGYEQFF. In DNA, the CDR3 is TGTGCCAGCACCATGGGGGGGTATGAGCAGTTCTTC. This rearrangement joins TRBV2 to TRBJ2-1, with TRBD2 matching over 7 bases. J gave up 8 bases and V 7 bases, and 5 bases lay outside the gene matches. Germline V lookup: CDR1 SNHLY, CDR2 FYNNEI. This CDR3 has 12 residues.

This clone was found once. The chain combines TRBV4-2 with TRBJ2-2, with D maybe TRBD2 (5 bases). V shed 0 bases and J shed 3 bases, with 14 bases lying between them. This CDR3 has 17 amino acids. CDR1 and CDR2 (germline): LGHNA, YNFKEQ. CDR3 bases: TGTGCCAGCAGCCAAGATAGTCAGCGGTATTACACCGGGGAGCTGTTTTTT. Protein product: CASSQDSQRYYTGELFF.

This chain connects TRBV7-6 to TRBJ1-1; 8 nucleotides agree with TRBD1. CDR3 length: 15 amino acids. V gave up 5 bases and J gave up 2 bases; unmatched junction bases: 7. Germline CDR1 is SGHVS and CDR2 is FNYEAQ. CDR3 nucleotide sequence: TGTGCCAGCAGCCCAACGGACAGGGTAAACACTGAAGCTTTCTTT. It is translated as CASSPTDRVNTEAFF.

CDR3 protein: CASSLEQGGDQPQHF. The CDR3 region has the DNA TGTGCCAGCAGTTTAGAACAGGGTGGAGATCAGCCCCAGCATTTT. The V gene is TRBV28, the J gene TRBJ1-5; D possibly corresponds to TRBD1 (6 bases). Per the germline V gene, CDR1 is MDHEN and CDR2 is SYDVKM. Trimming left V 2 bases short and J 5 bases short, with 13 bases between. There are 15 residues in the CDR3.

This rearrangement joins TRBV11-3 to TRBJ2-3, with 7 bases lining up with TRBD1. Germline V gene lookup returns CDR1 SGHNT and CDR2 YENEEA. V shed 5 bases, J shed 2 bases, and the junction held 4 bases outside the gene matches. The CDR3 has 14 residues. CDR3 sequence: CASSTGQATDTQYF. The CDR3 region has the DNA TGTGCCAGCAGCACAGGACAGGCCACAGATACGCAGTATTTT.

The rearrangement joins TRBV12-3 or TRBV12-4 to TRBJ2-1; 12 bases line up with TRBD2. The CDR3 runs to 13 residues. V lost 7 bases, J lost 13 bases, and 8 bases stayed unmatched. The CDR3 sequence: CASIELAGGEQFF. The CDR3 bases are TGTGCCAGCATAGAACTAGCGGGAGGTGAACAGTTCTTC.

The chain carries TRBV28 and TRBJ2-7; D remains ambiguous. The germline gives CDR1 MDHEN, CDR2 SYDVKM. The CDR3 runs to 14 residues. V shed 6 bases and J shed 5 bases, with 17 bases lying between them. CDR3 loop: CASSRHEVSDEQYF. CDR3 bases: TGTGCCAGCAGCCGCCACGAGGTTTCGGACGAGCAGTACTTC.

The chain carries TRBV28 and TRBJ1-6; 7 bases align to TRBD1. This CDR3 has 15 amino acids. With 5 bases clipped from V and 7 bases from J, the junction kept 8 bases outside the gene matches. Germline lookup yields CDR1 MDHEN and CDR2 SYDVKM. The CDR3 is CASSLPGQINSPLHF. The CDR3 region has the DNA TGTGCCAGCAGTCTACCGGGACAGATAAATTCACCCCTCCACTTT.

The chain joins TRBV5-1 to TRBJ2-1; the match to TRBD2 covers 14 bases. CDR1 is SGHRS and CDR2 is YFSETQ in the germline V gene. The CDR3 spans 18 residues. V gave up 0 bases and J gave up 2 bases; unmatched junction bases: 4. CDR3 residues: CASSLAGLAGVPYNEQFF. DNA of the CDR3: TGCGCCAGCAGCTTGGCGGGACTAGCGGGGGTCCCCTACAATGAGCAGTTCTTC.

The V gene is TRBV24-1, the J gene TRBJ2-4, with D maybe TRBD1 (8 bases). The CDR3 totals 14 residues. V gave up 4 bases and J gave up 8 bases, with 14 bases separating them. CDR1 and CDR2 from the germline V gene are KGHDR and SFDVKD. Here the CDR3 reads CATSDRTGRDIQYF. The CDR3 nucleotides are TGTGCCACCAGTGACAGGACAGGGAGGGACATTCAGTACTTC.

CDR3 in DNA: TGCGCCAGCAGCTTAGGGACTAGGGTTTACGAGCAGTACTTC. Protein: CASSLGTRVYEQYF. The gene calls are TRBV5-1 and TRBJ2-7; TRBD2 matches at 8 bases. Unmatched junction bases numbered 5, after V lost 2 bases and J lost 4 bases. CDR1 is SGHRS, CDR2 YFSETQ, per germline. The CDR3 runs to 14 residues.

This clone has only a few counts. The chain carries TRBV30 and TRBJ2-7, with 7 bases fitting TRBD1. Germline values: CDR1 GTSNPN, CDR2 SVGIG (reference sequence). Trimming at V came to 3 bases and at J to 3 bases, leaving 8 bases not matched to a gene. This CDR3 spans 14 amino acids. In nucleotides, the CDR3 is TGTGCCTGGAGAGGGGACAGAATAAACTACGAGCAGTACTTC. It encodes CAWRGDRINYEQYF.

The chain couples TRBV5-1 to TRBJ2-3, with 11 bases fitting TRBD2. The CDR3 consists of 18 residues. Germline lookup yields CDR1 SGHRS and CDR2 YFSETQ. V lost 0 bases and J lost 0; bases outside the gene matches: 6. CDR3 protein: CASSLVASGGRSTDTQYF. CDR3 coding DNA: TGCGCCAGCAGCTTGGTCGCTAGCGGGGGGCGGAGCACAGATACGCAGTATTTT.

This clone was seen just once. The chain uses TRBV29-1 and TRBJ1-1; possible D gene TRBD1, 6 bases. The CDR3 consists of 14 residues. The germline V gene encodes CDR1 SQVTM and CDR2 ANQGSEA. The V end was cut by 2 bases, the J end by 1 base, with 11 bases between. This chain's CDR3 is CSVEFGGRNTEAFF. CDR3 coding DNA: TGCAGCGTTGAATTTGGGGGCCGGAACACTGAAGCTTTCTTT.

J is TRBJ2-5 and V is TRBV10-3; D might be TRBD2 (5 bases). The CDR3 runs to 15 residues. Germline CDR1 reads ENHRY; CDR2 reads SYGVKD. With 4 bases removed from V and 4 bases from J, the gap between germline ends came to 16 bases. The DNA of the CDR3 is TGTGCCATCAGTGTGGACGGGAATCCGCGAGAGACCCAGTACTTC. As protein: CAISVDGNPRETQYF.

This clone turned up a few times. This chain links TRBV3-1 (or the pseudogene TRBV3-2) with TRBJ2-7; D is unclear. The CDR3 covers 13 residues. Trimming removed 4 bases at V and 0 bases at J, with 7 bases between. The V gene's germline CDR1 is LGHDT and CDR2 YNNKEL (reference sequence). The CDR3 DNA reads as TGTGCCAGCAGCCCCCCAAACTCCTACGAGCAGTACTTC. Protein: CASSPPNSYEQYF.